The 29 T cell receptor beta chains given below trace back to one sample, sequenced in a study of early T cells in non-severe SARS-CoV-2 infection. One entry per CDR3 protein, called by TCRdb with MiXCR from the 5' RACE reads. The sample has about 28,000 distinct CDR3 sequences, about 4.9% seen once; the top ten hold under 6%. The sequenced sample was whole blood, obtained at baseline. These receptor sequences come from an adult who was a healthcare worker with PCR-confirmed SARS-CoV-2 infection or an uninfected control (not recorded which).

In the case of this clonotype: This may be a read error, as it is one base from a much larger clone. The rearrangement joins TRBV12-3 or TRBV12-4 to TRBJ1-1, with unresolved D. This CDR3 is 10 amino acids long. This CDR3 reads CARSLTEAFF. CDR3 sequence (DNA): TGTGCCAGAAGTTTGACTGAAGCTTTCTTT.

This chain connects TRBV20-1 to TRBJ1-2, with 12 positions matching TRBD1. V was pared by 6 bases and J by 3 bases, with 8 bases of the junction left unmatched. Germline lookup yields CDR1 DFQATT and CDR2 SNEGSKA (reference sequence). CDR3 length: 15 amino acids. In nucleotides, the CDR3 is TGCAGTGCGCAGGGGACAGGGGGCATAGACTATGGCTACACCTTC. Protein product: CSAQGTGGIDYGYTF.

This clonotype turned up a few times. The rearrangement links TRBV29-1 to TRBJ2-3; the match to TRBD1 covers 9 bases. CDR3 length: 14 residues. V shed 4 bases and J 6 bases; nucleotides not matched to a gene: 8. The V gene's germline CDR1 is SQVTM and CDR2 ANQGSEA. The CDR3 loop is CSVARDRARDTQYF. CDR3 DNA sequence: TGCAGCGTTGCCCGGGACAGGGCAAGGGATACGCAGTATTTT.

The chain is built from TRBV7-6 and TRBJ2-3; TRBD2 agrees at 12 bases. This CDR3 has 20 amino acids. J was trimmed by 0 bases and V by 2 bases; bases with no gene match: 12. Germline loops: CDR1 SGHVS, CDR2 FNYEAQ. CDR3 residues: CASSLSAPSGGVSSTDTQYF. The CDR3 DNA reads TGTGCCAGCAGCTTATCAGCTCCTAGCGGGGGGGTCTCTAGCACAGATACGCAGTATTTT.

This clonotype has a count of ten or more. The junction shows a germline mismatch at one end, possibly a read error. The gene calls are TRBV12-3 or TRBV12-4 and TRBJ1-6; 7 bases are shared with TRBD1. The CDR3 totals 14 residues. This CDR3 reads CASSWGTDNSPLHF. CDR3 coding DNA: TGTGCCAGCAGTTGGGGGACAGATAACTCACCCCTCCACTTT.

This clonotype was recorded at least ten times. This chain connects TRBV27 to TRBJ2-1, with 13 bases aligning to TRBD2. Germline trimming cut 6 bases from V and 0 bases from J; bases unmatched to any gene: 5. Germline V CDR1 and CDR2: MNHEY, SMNVEV (reference sequence). The CDR3 is made up of 17 amino acids. DNA for the CDR3: TGTGCCAGCAGCCAAGGACTAGCGGGAGCCTCCTACAATGAGCAGTTCTTC. This gives the protein CASSQGLAGASYNEQFF.

This clonotype was picked up many times. The V gene is TRBV5-1, the J gene TRBJ2-7, with a weak D call TRBD2 (5 bases). CDR1 is SGHRS, CDR2 YFSETQ, per germline. The CDR3 consists of 14 residues. Deletions cut 0 bases from V and 6 bases from J, with 13 bases between. The CDR3, as DNA: TGCGCCAGCAGCTTGGAAGACCCGAGGGCCGAGCAGTACTTC. It yields the protein CASSLEDPRAEQYF.

The J gene is TRBJ2-7, the V gene TRBV19; D is possibly TRBD1 (5 bases). The CDR3 covers 14 residues. V lost 4 bases and J 6 bases, leaving 16 bases between the germline ends. CDR1 and CDR2 from the germline V gene are LNHDA and SQIVND (reference sequence). CDR3 region: CASSTGGARGEQYF. The DNA for the CDR3 is TGTGCCAGTAGTACAGGTGGGGCGAGAGGCGAGCAGTACTTC.

The rearrangement uses TRBV12-3 or TRBV12-4 and TRBJ2-1; D not resolved. This CDR3 has 11 residues. Between the trimmed V and J ends, which lost 2 bases and 10 bases, there was a span of 6 bases. CDR3: CASSLRWEQFF. The CDR3 DNA follows: TGTGCCAGCAGTTTACGGTGGGAGCAGTTCTTC.

The chain joins TRBV7-8 to TRBJ2-6, with D possibly matching TRBD1 (6 bases). V gave up 2 bases and J gave up 2 bases, with 7 bases separating them. This CDR3 has 15 amino acids. Looked up from germline, CDR1 is SGHVS and CDR2 is FQNEAQ. This chain's CDR3 is CASSLQGPGANVLTF. The CDR3 coding sequence is TGTGCCAGCAGCTTACAGGGGCCTGGGGCCAACGTCCTGACTTTC.

Comments on this clonotype: A much larger clone lies a single base off, so this may be a read error. This sequence joins TRBV5-1 and TRBJ2-7; TRBD1 aligns across 9 bases. The CDR3 totals 15 residues. Germline values: CDR1 SGHRS, CDR2 YFSETQ. CDR3 nucleotides: TGCACCAGCAGCTGGGGGACAGGGCCGATGCACGAGCAGTACTTC. Translated: CTSSWGTGPMHEQYF.

This clonotype has only a few counts. The chain is built from TRBV11-2 and TRBJ2-3, with D maybe TRBD1 (6 bases). Trimming took off 3 bases at V and 3 bases at J, with 13 bases between the two ends. The CDR3 totals 15 residues. Per the germline V gene, CDR1 is SGHAT and CDR2 is FQNNGV. The CDR3 here is CASSFGGSGTDTQYF. CDR3 bases: TGTGCCAGCAGCTTTGGGGGCTCGGGGACAGATACGCAGTATTTT.

This clonotype is classed as medium-sized. In DNA, the CDR3 is TGTGCCAGCAGTTTAGGTAGCGGGGGAATTTATGAGCAGTTCTTC. It yields the protein CASSLGSGGIYEQFF. This sequence joins TRBV27 and TRBJ2-1, with 9 bases aligning to TRBD2. V gave up 2 bases and J gave up 8 bases; unmatched junction bases: 7. Germline values: CDR1 MNHEY, CDR2 SMNVEV (reference sequence). CDR3 size: 15 residues.

The table lists this clonotype with many counts. The gene calls are TRBV20-1 and TRBJ2-3; 11 bases match TRBD2. Germline CDR1 reads DFQATT; CDR2 reads SNEGSKA (reference sequence). The V gene end was trimmed by 2 bases and the J gene end by 2 bases; junction bases not matched to a gene: 6. The CDR3 runs 16 residues. CDR3: CSARYPSGGYTDTQYF. The CDR3 DNA is TGCAGTGCTAGATATCCTAGCGGGGGGTACACAGATACGCAGTATTTT.

The sample holds many counts of this clonotype. This chain links TRBV20-1 with TRBJ1-5; 7 nucleotides agree with TRBD1. The CDR3 runs 15 residues. In germline, CDR1 is DFQATT, CDR2 SNEGSKA (reference sequence). V dropped 2 bases and J dropped 1; count of bases not matched to a gene: 5. CDR3 nucleotides: TGCAGTGCTAGATTCGCAGGGGGGAGCAATCAGCCCCAGCATTTT. Its translation: CSARFAGGSNQPQHF.

This clonotype was detected ten times or more. The rearrangement joins TRBV7-2 to TRBJ2-3; TRBD1 might be the D (6 bases). Between the trimmed V and J ends, which lost 1 base and 1 base, there was a span of 12 bases. Germline CDR1 reads SGHTA; CDR2 reads FQGNSA. This CDR3 has 16 amino acids. In nucleotides, the CDR3 is TGTGCCAGCAGCTTAGAATCGACAGGTCGCACAGATACGCAGTATTTT. Its translation is CASSLESTGRTDTQYF.

This clonotype is medium-sized. The chain combines TRBV7-9 with TRBJ2-3, with TRBD1 as a possible D gene (6 bases). The CDR3 has 14 residues. Germline V CDR1 and CDR2: SEHNR, FQNEAQ (reference sequence). V was cut by 5 bases and J by 2 bases, with 11 bases left in between. The CDR3 is CASSLTGTTDTQYF. In DNA form, the CDR3 reads TGTGCCAGCAGCCTGACAGGCACCACAGATACGCAGTATTTT.

The V gene is TRBV19, the J gene TRBJ1-4, with 8 bases identical to TRBD1. Germline CDR1 is LNHDA and CDR2 is SQIVND (reference sequence). The CDR3 is 14 amino acids. V was clipped by 6 bases and J by 8 bases; unmatched bases: 8. The CDR3, as DNA: TGTGCCAGTAGCACCAGGGGGCGTGCCGAAAAACTGTTTTTT. Protein sequence: CASSTRGRAEKLFF.

Ten or more counts support this clonotype. V usage is TRBV6-2 or TRBV6-3 and J usage is TRBJ2-3, with TRBD2 matching 7 bases. Trimming at V came to 11 bases and at J to 5 bases, leaving 13 bases not matched to a gene. The CDR3 contains 14 residues. Germline CDR1 and CDR2: MNHEY and SVGEGT. The CDR3 loop is CAGSPGTTKDTQYF. The CDR3, as DNA: TGTGCCGGTTCCCCCGGGACTACAAAAGATACGCAGTATTTT.

The table lists this clonotype with many counts. This chain uses TRBV12-3 or TRBV12-4 with TRBJ2-2, with D possibly matching TRBD2 (6 bases). The CDR3 runs to 15 residues. With 3 bases removed from V and 5 bases from J, the gap between germline ends came to 13 bases. The CDR3 region is CASSFGGGETGELFF. CDR3 DNA: TGTGCCAGCAGTTTCGGGGGAGGAGAAACCGGGGAGCTGTTTTTT.

In its sample, this clonotype was seen many times. The V gene is TRBV20-1, the J gene TRBJ2-1, with D hard to call. This CDR3 is 11 amino acids long. Trimming stripped 1 base from V and 9 bases from J, with 7 bases between. CDR1 DFQATT and CDR2 SNEGSKA come from the germline V gene (reference sequence). CDR3 residues: CSARGPGEQFF. Here the CDR3 DNA reads TGCAGTGCTAGAGGCCCAGGTGAGCAGTTCTTC.

This clonotype was counted many times. This chain connects TRBV6-1 to TRBJ1-3; a possible D gene is TRBD1 (5 bases). There are 16 residues in the CDR3. Germline V lookup: CDR1 MNHNS, CDR2 SASEGT. V shed 1 base and J shed 0 bases, with 10 bases lying between them. The CDR3, as DNA: TGTGCCAGCAGTGAAGTTGGGGCGGACTCTGGAAACACCATATATTTT. Amino acid sequence: CASSEVGADSGNTIYF.

Ten or more counts support this clonotype. This chain connects TRBV9 to TRBJ1-1; D unclear. V was pared by 3 bases and J by 0 bases, with 6 bases between. This CDR3 is built from 13 residues. Per the germline V gene, CDR1 is SGDLS and CDR2 is YYNGEE. The CDR3 region is CASSARMNTEAFF. CDR3 DNA: TGTGCCAGCAGCGCTCGTATGAACACTGAAGCTTTCTTT.

This clonotype showed up just a few times. This rearrangement joins TRBV7-9 to TRBJ1-1, with a weak D call TRBD1 (6 bases). The CDR3 contains 14 residues. CDR1 is SEHNR and CDR2 is FQNEAQ in the germline V gene (reference sequence). Trimming shortened V by 2 bases and J by 0 bases, and 7 bases separated the two germline ends. CDR3 residues: CASSLQGMNTEAFF. Written as DNA, the CDR3 is TGTGCCAGCAGCTTACAGGGGATGAACACTGAAGCTTTCTTT. The full variable domain, in which reference TRBV7-9 and TRBJ1-1 provide the parts outside the CDR3, is DTGVSQNPRHKITKRGQNVTFRCDPISEHNRLYWYRQTLGQGPEFLTYFQNEAQLEKSRLLSDRFSAERPKGSFSTLEIQRTEQGDSAMYLCASSLQGMNTEAFFGQGTRLTVV.

This clonotype was counted a few times. The rearrangement links TRBV6-2 or TRBV6-3 to TRBJ2-5, with D uncertain. Germline assignment: CDR1 MNHEY and CDR2 SVGEGT. The CDR3 extends over 14 amino acids. Deletions cut 6 bases from V and 5 bases from J, with 16 bases between. In DNA, the CDR3 is TGTGCCAGCAGCACGGGTGCCACAACGGAGACCCAGTACTTC. Translating it yields CASSTGATTETQYF.

There are many counts of this clonotype. The chain employs TRBV5-6 and TRBJ2-5; 8 nucleotides align to TRBD2. CDR3 length: 13 residues. In germline, CDR1 is SGHDT, CDR2 YYEEEE. V lost 3 bases to trimming and J lost 5 bases; unmatched junction nucleotides: 3. CDR3 region: CASSSGLGETQYF. CDR3 nucleotides: TGTGCCAGCAGCTCGGGACTAGGTGAGACCCAGTACTTC.

In this sample, this clonotype turned up many times. The chain joins TRBV12-3 or TRBV12-4 to TRBJ2-2; D might be TRBD2 (6 bases). The V end lost 5 bases, the J end lost 2 bases, and 15 bases lay between the germline ends. The length of the CDR3 is 16 residues. CDR3 bases: TGTGCCAGCAGTCCGTCCCGGGGGAGTAACACCGGGGAGCTGTTTTTT. This codes for CASSPSRGSNTGELFF.

This clonotype appeared many times. CDR3 loop: CASSPTATYEQYF. CDR3 nucleotides: TGTGCCAGCAGCCCGACAGCTACCTACGAGCAGTACTTC. The chain recombines TRBV7-9 with TRBJ2-7, with D tentatively TRBD1 (5 bases). The ends were cut back, 5 bases at V and 2 bases at J, with 10 bases in the middle. In germline, CDR1 is SEHNR, CDR2 FQNEAQ (reference sequence). The CDR3 is 13 amino acids.

At least ten counts were recorded for this clonotype. CDR3 residues: CASSLESVSRAQYF. In DNA, the CDR3 is TGTGCCAGCAGCTTAGAGAGTGTTAGCCGGGCGCAGTATTTT. The chain carries TRBV7-6 and TRBJ2-3, with D hard to call. This CDR3 is built from 14 residues. Trimming took off 1 base at V and 10 bases at J, with 15 bases between the two ends. Germline loops: CDR1 SGHVS, CDR2 FNYEAQ.